Judged by abundance, the clone carrying this TCR beta chain is medium-sized. Germline loops: CDR1 MNHGY, CDR2 SAAAGT. CDR3 size: 13 residues. V shed 5 bases and J shed 2 bases, with 7 bases lying between them. Treatment denoted: preoperative locoregional IRX-2 cytokine immunotherapy. Preoperative locoregional IRX-2 cytokine immunotherapy was tested in the phase Ib source study. This specimen comes from a study of preoperative IRX-2 immunotherapy in early breast cancer. Sequencing used immunoSEQ multiplex PCR; TCRdb keeps in-frame clones, though not all of them. The sample includes 4,000 or so clones, around 69% seen only once; the top ten take about 12%.

The sample consisted of tumor tissue, taken after IRX-2 immunotherapy. The chain is built from TRBV6-8 and TRBJ2-1; D not certain. This TCR was recovered from a human donor with breast cancer. CDR3 residues: CASSELPYNEQFF. CDR3 nucleotide sequence: TGTGCCAGCAGTGAGTTGCCCTACAATGAGCAGTTCTTC.